The source of this TCR beta chain is a study of blood T cells in healthy people across ages. A J-beta primer mix and a sample-barcoded 5' primer were used in a second PCR of about 7 to 11 cycles. TCRdb reprocessed the 5' RACE reads with MiXCR, giving one entry per CDR3 protein. The sample holds 700,000 to 800,000 distinct CDR3 sequences, more than 40% seen once. The sequence came from a woman aged 55-75 years in good health. The sample comprised blood.

CDR3 nucleotide sequence: TGTGCCAGCAGGGGGGGACAGGGGGGAAGCAAAAACATTCAGTACTTC. This codes for CASRGGQGGSKNIQYF. V usage is TRBV12-3 or TRBV12-4 and J usage is TRBJ2-4; TRBD1 matches at 11 bases. The CDR3 loop spans 16 amino acids. The V gene end was trimmed by 6 bases and the J gene end by 3 bases; junction bases not matched to a gene: 7.